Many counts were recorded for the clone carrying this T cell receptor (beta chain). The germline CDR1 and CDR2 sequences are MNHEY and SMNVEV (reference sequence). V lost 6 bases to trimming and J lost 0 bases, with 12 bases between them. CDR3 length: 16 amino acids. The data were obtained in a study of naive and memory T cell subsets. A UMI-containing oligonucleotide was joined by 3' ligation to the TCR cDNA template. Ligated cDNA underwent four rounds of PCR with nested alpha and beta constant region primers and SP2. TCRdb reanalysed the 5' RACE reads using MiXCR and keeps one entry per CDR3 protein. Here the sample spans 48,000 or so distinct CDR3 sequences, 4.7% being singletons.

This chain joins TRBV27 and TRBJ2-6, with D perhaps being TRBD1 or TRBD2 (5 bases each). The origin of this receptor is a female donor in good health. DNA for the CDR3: TGTGCCAGCAGCACGTCGGGACCCTCTGGGGCCAACGTCCTGACTTTC. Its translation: CASSTSGPSGANVLTF.